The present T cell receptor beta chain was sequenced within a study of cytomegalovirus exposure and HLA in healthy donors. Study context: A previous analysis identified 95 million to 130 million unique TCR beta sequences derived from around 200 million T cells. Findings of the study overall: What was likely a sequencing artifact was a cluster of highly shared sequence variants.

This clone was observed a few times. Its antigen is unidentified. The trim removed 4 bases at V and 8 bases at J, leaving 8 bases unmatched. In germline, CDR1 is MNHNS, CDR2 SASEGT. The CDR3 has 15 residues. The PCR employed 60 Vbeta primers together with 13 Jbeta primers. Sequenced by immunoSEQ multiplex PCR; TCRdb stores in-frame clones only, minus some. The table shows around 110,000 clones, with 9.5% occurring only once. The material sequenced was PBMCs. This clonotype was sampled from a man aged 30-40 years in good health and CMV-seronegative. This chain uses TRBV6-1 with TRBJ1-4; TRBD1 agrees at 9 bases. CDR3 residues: CASSAIGQGYEKLFF. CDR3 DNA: TGTGCCAGCAGTGCAATCGGACAGGGGTACGAAAAACTGTTTTTT.